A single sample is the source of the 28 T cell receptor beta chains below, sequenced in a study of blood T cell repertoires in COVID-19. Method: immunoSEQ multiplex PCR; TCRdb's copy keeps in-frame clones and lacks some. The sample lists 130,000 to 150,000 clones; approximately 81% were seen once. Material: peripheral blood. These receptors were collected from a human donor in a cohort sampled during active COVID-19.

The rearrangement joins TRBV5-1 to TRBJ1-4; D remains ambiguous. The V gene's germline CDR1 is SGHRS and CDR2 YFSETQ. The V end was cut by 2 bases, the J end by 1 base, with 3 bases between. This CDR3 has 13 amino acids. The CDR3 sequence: CASSFLTNEKLFF. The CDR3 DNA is TGCGCCAGCAGCTTCTTAACTAATGAAAAACTGTTTTTT.

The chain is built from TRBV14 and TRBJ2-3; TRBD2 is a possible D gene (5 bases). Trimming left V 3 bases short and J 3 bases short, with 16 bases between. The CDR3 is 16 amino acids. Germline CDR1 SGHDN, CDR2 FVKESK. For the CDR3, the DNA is TGTGCCAGCAGCCAGAGAGGGTTTTTGGATACAGATACGCAGTATTTT. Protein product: CASSQRGFLDTDTQYF.

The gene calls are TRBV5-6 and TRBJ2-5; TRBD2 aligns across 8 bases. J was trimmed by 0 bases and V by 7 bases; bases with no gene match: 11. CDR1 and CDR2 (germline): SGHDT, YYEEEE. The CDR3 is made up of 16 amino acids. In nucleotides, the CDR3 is TGTGCCAGCCCTCCCCGGGGGGGGGCGAACCAAGAGACCCAGTACTTC. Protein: CASPPRGGANQETQYF.

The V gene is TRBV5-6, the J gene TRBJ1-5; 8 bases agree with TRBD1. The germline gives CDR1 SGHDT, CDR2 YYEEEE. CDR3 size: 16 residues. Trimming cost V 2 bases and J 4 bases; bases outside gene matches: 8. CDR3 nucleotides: TGTGCCAGCAGCTTCATGTCAGGGGGCTCGAATCAGCCCCAGCATTTT. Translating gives CASSFMSGGSNQPQHF.

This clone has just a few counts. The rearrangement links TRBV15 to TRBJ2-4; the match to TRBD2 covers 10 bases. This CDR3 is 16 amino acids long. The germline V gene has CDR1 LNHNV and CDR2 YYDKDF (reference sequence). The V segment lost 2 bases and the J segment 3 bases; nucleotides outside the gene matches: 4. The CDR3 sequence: CATSRIAGGGKNIQYF. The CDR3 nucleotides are TGTGCCACCAGCAGAATAGCGGGAGGCGGCAAAAACATTCAGTACTTC.

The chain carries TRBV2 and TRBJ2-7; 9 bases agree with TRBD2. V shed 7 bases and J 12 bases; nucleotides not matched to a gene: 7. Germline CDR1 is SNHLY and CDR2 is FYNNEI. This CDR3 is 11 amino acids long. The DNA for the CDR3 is TGTGCCAGCATCAATAGCGGGAGAGGGTACTTC. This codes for CASINSGRGYF.

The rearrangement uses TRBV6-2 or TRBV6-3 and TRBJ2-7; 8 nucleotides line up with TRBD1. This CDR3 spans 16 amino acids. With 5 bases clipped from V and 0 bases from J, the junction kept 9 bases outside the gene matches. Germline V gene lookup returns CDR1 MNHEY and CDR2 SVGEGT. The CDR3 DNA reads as TGTGCCAGCAGTCCGACAGGGGCTGGGAGCTCCTACGAGCAGTACTTC. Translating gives CASSPTGAGSSYEQYF.

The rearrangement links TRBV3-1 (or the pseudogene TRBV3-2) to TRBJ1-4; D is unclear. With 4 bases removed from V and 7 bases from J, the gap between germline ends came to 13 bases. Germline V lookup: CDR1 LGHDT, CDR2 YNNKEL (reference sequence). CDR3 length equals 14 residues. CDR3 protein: CASSLRAGGEKLFF. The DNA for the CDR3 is TGTGCCAGCAGCCTGAGGGCAGGCGGTGAAAAACTGTTTTTT.

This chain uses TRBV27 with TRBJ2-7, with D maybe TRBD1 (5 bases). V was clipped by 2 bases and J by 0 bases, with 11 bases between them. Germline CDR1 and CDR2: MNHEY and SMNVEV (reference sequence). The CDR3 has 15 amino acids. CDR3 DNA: TGTGCCAGCAGTTTAAGTACAGGAAGCTCCTACGAGCAGTACTTC. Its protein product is CASSLSTGSSYEQYF.

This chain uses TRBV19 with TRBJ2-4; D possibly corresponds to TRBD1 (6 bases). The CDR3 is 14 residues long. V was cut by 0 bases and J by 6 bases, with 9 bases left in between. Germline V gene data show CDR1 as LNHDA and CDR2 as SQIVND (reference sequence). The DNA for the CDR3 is TGTGCCAGTAGTATAGAGGGGGCGAGAAACATTCAGTACTTC. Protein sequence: CASSIEGARNIQYF.

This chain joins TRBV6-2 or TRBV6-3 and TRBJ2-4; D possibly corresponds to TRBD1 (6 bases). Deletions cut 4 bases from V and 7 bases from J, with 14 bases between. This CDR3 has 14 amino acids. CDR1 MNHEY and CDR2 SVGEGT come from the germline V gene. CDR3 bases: TGTGCCAGCAGTTCCACCGGGACAAACAACATTCAGTACTTC. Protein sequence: CASSSTGTNNIQYF.

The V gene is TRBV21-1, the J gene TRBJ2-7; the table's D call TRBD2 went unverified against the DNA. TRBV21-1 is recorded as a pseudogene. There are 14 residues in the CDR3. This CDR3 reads CAGLSGKFSYEQYF. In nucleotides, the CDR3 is TGTGCCGGCCTAAGCGGGAAGTTCTCCTACGAGCAGTACTTC.

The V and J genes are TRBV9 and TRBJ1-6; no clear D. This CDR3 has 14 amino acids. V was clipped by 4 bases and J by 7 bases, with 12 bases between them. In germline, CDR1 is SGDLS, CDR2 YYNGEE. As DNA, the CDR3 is TGTGCCAGCAGCCCCCAAATAGAAAATTCACCCCTCCACTTT. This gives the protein CASSPQIENSPLHF.

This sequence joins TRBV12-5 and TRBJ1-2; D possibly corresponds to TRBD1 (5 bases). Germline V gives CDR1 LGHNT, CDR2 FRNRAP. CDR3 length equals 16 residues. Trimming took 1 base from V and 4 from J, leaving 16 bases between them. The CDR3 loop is CASGLAPSGNTYGYTF. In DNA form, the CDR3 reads TGTGCTAGTGGTTTGGCCCCCTCAGGGAACACCTATGGCTACACCTTC.

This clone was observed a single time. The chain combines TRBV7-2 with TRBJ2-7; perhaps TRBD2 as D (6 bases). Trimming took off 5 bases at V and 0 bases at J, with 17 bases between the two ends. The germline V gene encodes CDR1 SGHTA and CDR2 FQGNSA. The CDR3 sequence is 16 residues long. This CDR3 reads CASSALGGPVSYEQYF. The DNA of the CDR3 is TGTGCCAGCAGCGCCCTCGGGGGTCCCGTCTCCTACGAGCAGTACTTC.

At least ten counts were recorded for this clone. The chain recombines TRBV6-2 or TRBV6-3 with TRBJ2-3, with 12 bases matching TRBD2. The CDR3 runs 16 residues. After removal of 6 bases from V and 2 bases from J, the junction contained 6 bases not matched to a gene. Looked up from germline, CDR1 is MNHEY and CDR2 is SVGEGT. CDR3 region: CASSPTSGRTTDTQYF. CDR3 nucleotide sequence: TGTGCCAGCAGCCCTACTAGCGGGAGGACCACAGATACGCAGTATTTT.

CDR3 region: CASSLDVASTNEKLFF. CDR3 nucleotides: TGCGCCAGCAGCTTGGATGTGGCCTCAACTAATGAAAAACTGTTTTTT. V and J are TRBV5-1 and TRBJ1-4, with D unresolved. There are 16 residues in the CDR3. Looked up from germline, CDR1 is SGHRS and CDR2 is YFSETQ. Trimming removed 0 bases from V and 0 bases from J, with 9 bases in between.

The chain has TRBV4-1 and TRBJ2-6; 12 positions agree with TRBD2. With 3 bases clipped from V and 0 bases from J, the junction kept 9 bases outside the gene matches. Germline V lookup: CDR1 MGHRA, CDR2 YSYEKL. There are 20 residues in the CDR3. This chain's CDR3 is CASSHIGLAGTFSGANVLTF. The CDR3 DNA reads TGCGCCAGCAGCCATATAGGACTAGCGGGGACCTTCTCTGGGGCCAACGTCCTGACTTTC.

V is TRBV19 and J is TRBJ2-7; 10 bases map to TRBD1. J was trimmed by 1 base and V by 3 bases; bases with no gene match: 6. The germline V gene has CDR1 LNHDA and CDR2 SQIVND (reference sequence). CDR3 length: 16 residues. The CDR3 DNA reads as TGTGCCAGTAGTATTTCAGGGACAGGGGTGTCCTACGAGCAGTACTTC. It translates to CASSISGTGVSYEQYF.

CDR3 sequence (DNA): TGCGCCAGCAGCTTGGCAGGGGACGAGACCCAGTACTTC. It translates to CASSLAGDETQYF. This chain connects TRBV5-1 to TRBJ2-5; D may be TRBD1 (6 bases). V gave up 0 bases and J gave up 5 bases, with 8 bases separating them. CDR3 length: 13 residues. The V gene's germline CDR1 is SGHRS and CDR2 YFSETQ.

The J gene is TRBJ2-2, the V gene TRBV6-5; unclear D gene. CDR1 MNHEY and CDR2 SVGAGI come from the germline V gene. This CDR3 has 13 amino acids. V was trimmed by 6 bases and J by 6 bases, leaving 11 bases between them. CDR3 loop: CASSAQASGELFF. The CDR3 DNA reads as TGTGCCAGCAGCGCCCAGGCGTCCGGGGAGCTGTTTTTT.

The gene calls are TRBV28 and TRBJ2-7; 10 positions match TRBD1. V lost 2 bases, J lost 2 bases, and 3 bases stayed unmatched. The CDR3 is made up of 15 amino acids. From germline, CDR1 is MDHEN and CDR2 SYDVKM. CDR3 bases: TGTGCCAGCAGTTTACCCGGGACAGGGGCCTACGAGCAGTACTTC. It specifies CASSLPGTGAYEQYF.

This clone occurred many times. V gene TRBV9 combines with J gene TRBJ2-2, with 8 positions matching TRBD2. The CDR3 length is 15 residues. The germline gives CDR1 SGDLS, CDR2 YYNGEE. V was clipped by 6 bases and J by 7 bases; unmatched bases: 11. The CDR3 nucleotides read TGTGCCAGCACCTTATCCGGGAGGGCTGGCGGGGAGCTGTTTTTT. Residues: CASTLSGRAGGELFF. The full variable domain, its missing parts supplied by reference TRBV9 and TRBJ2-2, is DSGVTQTPKHLITATGQRVTLRCSPRSGDLSVYWYQQSLDQGLQFLIQYYNGEERAKGNILERFSAQQFPDLHSELNLSSLELGDSALYFCASTLSGRAGGELFFGEGSRLTVL.

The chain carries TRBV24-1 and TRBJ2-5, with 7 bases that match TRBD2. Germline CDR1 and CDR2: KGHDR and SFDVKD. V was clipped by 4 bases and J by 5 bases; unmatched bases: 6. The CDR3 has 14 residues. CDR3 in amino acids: CATSDRLASETQYF. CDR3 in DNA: TGTGCCACCAGTGACCGACTAGCTTCGGAGACCCAGTACTTC.

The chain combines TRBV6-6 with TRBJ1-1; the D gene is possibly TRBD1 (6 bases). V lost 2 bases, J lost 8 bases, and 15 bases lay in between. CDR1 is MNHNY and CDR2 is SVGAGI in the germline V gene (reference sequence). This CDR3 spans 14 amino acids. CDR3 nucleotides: TGTGCCAGCAGTTACGGTTCAGGGGAACAGGAAGCTTTCTTT. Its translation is CASSYGSGEQEAFF.

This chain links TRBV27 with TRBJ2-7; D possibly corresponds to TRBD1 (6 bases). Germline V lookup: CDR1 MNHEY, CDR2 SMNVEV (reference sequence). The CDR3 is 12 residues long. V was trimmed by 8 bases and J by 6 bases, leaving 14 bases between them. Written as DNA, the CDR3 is TGTGCCAGCCTCACAGGGAAGGGCGAGCAGTACTTC. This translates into CASLTGKGEQYF.

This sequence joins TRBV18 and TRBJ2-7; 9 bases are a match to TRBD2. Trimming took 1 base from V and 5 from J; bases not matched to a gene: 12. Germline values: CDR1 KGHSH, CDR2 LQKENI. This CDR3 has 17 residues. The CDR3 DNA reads TGTGCCAGCTCACCACAAACGTTGCGGGAGGGCCTCGACGAGCAGTACTTC. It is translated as CASSPQTLREGLDEQYF.

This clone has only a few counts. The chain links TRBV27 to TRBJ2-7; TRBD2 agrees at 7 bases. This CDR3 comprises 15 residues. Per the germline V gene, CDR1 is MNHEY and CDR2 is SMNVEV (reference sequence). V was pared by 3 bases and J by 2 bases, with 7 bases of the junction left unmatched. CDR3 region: CASSLAGGSPYEQYF. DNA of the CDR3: TGTGCCAGCAGTTTGGCAGGCGGGAGCCCCTACGAGCAGTACTTC.